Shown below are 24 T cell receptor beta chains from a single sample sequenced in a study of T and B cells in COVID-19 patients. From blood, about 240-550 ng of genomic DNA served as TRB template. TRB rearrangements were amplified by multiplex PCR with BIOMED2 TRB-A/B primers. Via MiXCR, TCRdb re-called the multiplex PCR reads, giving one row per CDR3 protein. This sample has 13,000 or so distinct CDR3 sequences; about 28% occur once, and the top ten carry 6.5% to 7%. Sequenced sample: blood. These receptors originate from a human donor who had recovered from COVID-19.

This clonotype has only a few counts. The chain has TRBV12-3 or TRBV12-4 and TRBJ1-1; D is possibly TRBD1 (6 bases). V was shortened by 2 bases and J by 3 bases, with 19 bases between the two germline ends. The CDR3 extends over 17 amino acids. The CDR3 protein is CASSLSATQGYYTEAFF. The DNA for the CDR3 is TGTGCCAGCAGTTTATCGGCAACACAGGGCTATTACACTGAAGCTTTCTTT.

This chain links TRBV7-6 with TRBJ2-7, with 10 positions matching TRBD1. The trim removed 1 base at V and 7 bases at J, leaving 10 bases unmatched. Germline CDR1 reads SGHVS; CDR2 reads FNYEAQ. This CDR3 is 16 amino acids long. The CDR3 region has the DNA TGTGCCAGCAGCTTAGGGCCCGGGACAGGGGCGGAGGAGCAGTACTTC. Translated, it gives CASSLGPGTGAEEQYF.

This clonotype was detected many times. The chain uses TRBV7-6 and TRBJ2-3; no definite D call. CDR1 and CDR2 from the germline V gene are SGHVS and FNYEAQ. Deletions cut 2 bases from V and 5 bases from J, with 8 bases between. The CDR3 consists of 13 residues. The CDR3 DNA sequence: TGTGCCAGCAGCTTATACGTTAAAGATACGCAGTATTTT. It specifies CASSLYVKDTQYF.

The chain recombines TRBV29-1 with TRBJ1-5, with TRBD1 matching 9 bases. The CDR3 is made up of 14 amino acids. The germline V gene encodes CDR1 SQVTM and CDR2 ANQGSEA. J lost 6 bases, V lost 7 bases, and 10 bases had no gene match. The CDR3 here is CSGGTGREGQPQHF. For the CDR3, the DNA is TGCAGCGGAGGGACAGGGAGGGAAGGTCAGCCCCAGCATTTT.

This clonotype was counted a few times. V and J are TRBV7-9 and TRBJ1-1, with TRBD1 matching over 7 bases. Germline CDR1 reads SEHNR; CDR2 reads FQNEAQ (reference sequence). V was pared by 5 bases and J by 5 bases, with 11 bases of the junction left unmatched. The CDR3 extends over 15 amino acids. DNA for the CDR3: TGTGCCAGCAGCCCCCAGGGGGTCGGGGTGACTGAAGCTTTCTTT. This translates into CASSPQGVGVTEAFF.

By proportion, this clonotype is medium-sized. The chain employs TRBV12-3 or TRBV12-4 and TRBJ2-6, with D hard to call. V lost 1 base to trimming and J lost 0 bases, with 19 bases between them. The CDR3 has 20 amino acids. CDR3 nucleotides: TGTGCCAGCAGTTTAGATATCCAGGAACTTGCTAGCTCTGGGGCCAACGTCCTGACTTTC. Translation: CASSLDIQELASSGANVLTF.

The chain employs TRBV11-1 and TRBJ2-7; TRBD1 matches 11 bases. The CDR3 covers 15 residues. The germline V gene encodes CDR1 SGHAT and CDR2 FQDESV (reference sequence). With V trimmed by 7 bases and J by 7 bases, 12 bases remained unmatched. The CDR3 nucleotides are TGTGCCAGCACTATGGACAGGGGGCCCCTTTGGGAGCAGTACTTC. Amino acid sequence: CASTMDRGPLWEQYF.

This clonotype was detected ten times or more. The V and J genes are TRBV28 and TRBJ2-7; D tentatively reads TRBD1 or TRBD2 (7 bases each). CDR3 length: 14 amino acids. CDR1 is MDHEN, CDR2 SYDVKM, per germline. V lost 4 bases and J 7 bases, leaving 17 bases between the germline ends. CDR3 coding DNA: TGTGCCAGCAGTTCTCCAACAGGGGAGGGGGAGCAGTACTTC. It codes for CASSSPTGEGEQYF.

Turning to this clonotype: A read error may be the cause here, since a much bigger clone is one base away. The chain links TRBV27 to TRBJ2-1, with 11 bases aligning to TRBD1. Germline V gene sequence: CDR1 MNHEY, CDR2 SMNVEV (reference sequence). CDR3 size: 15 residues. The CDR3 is CASGLGTGGYNEQFF. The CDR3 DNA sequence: TGTGCCAGCGGTTTAGGGACAGGGGGTTACAATGAGCAGTTCTTC.

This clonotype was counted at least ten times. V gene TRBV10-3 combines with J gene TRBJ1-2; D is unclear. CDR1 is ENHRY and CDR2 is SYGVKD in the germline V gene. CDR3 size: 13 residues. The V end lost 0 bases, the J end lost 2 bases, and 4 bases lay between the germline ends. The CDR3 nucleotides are TGTGCCATCAGTGAGTCGCGAAACTATGGCTACACCTTC. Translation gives CAISESRNYGYTF.

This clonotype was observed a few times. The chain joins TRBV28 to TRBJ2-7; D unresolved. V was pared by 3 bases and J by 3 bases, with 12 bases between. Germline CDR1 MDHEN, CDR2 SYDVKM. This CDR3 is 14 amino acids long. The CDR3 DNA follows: TGTGCCAGCAGTTTCAGCAGACCGATCTACGAGCAGTACTTC. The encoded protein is CASSFSRPIYEQYF.

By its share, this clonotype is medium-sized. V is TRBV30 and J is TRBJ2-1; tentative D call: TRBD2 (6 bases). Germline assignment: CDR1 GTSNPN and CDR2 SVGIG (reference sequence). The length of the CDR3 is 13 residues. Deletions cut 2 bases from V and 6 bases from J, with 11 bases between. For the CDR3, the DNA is TGTGCCTGGAGTCAGACTAGGTCCAATGAGCAGTTCTTC. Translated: CAWSQTRSNEQFF.

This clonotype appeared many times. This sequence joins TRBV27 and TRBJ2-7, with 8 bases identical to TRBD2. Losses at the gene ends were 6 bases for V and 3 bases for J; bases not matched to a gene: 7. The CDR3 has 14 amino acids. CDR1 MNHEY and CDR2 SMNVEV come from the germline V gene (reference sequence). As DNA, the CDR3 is TGTGCCAGCAGGGTAGCGGGGCCCGGCTACGAGCAGTACTTC. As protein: CASRVAGPGYEQYF.

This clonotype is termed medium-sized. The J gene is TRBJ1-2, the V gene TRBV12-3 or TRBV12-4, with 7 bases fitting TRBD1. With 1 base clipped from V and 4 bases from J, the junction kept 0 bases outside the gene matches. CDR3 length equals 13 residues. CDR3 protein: CASSLGTGYGYTF. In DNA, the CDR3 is TGTGCCAGCAGTTTAGGGACAGGCTATGGCTACACCTTC.

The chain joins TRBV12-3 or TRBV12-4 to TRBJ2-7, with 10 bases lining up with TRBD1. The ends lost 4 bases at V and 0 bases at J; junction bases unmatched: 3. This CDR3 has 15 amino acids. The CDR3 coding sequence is TGTGCCAGCAGTTGGACAGGGGGGAGCTCCTACGAGCAGTACTTC. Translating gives CASSWTGGSSYEQYF.

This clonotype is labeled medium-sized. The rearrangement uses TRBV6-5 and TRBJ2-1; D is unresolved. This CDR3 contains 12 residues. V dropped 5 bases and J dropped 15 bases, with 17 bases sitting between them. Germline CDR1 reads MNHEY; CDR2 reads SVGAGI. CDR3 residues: CASSRYSGSLFF. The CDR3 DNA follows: TGTGCCAGCAGTCGATACTCCGGGTCGCTGTTCTTC.

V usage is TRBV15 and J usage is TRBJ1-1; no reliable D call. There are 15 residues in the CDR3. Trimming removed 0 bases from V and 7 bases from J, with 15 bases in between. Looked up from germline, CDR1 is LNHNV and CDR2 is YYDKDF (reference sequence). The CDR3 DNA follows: TGTGCCACCAGCAGAGATCGGTTCCGCCGGGGTGAAGCTTTCTTT. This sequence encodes CATSRDRFRRGEAFF.

CDR3 bases: TGTGCCACCAGTGGCGCCCAGGGGCCTAGGGACGAAGCTTTCTTT. This sequence encodes CATSGAQGPRDEAFF. The rearrangement links TRBV24-1 to TRBJ1-1; a weak D match, TRBD1 (6 bases). Germline V lookup: CDR1 KGHDR, CDR2 SFDVKD. Trimming removed 5 bases from V and 8 bases from J, with 20 bases in between. The CDR3 is made up of 15 amino acids.

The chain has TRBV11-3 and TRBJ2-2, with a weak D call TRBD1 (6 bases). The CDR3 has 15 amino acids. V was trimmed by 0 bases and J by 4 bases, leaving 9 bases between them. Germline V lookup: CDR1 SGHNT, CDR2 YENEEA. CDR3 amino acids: CASSLEGRGTGELFF. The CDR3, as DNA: TGTGCCAGCAGCTTAGAGGGCAGGGGCACCGGGGAGCTGTTTTTT.

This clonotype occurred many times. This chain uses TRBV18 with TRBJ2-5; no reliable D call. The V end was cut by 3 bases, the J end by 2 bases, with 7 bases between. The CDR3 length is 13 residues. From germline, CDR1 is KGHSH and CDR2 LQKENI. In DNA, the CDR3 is TGTGCCAGCTCACCGGGCAGACAAGAGACCCAGTACTTC. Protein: CASSPGRQETQYF. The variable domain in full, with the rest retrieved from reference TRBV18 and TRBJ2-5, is NAGVMQNPRHLVRRRGQEARLRCSPMKGHSHVYWYRQLPEEGLKFMVYLQKENIIDESGMPKERFSAEFPKEGPSILRIQQVVRGDSAAYFCASSPGRQETQYFGPGTRLLVL.

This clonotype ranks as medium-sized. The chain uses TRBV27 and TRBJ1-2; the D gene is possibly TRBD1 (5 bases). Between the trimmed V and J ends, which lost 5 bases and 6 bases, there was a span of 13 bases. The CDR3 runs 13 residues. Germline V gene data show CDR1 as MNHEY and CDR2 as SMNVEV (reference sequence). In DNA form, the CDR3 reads TGTGCCAGCAGTCCCACCGGAGGGGATGGCTACACCTTC. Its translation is CASSPTGGDGYTF.

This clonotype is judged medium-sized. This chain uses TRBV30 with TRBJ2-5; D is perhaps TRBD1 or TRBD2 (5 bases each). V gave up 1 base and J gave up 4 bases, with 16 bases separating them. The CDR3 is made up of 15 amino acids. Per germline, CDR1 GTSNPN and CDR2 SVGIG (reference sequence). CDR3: CAWSAPGRGAETQYF. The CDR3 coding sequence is TGTGCCTGGAGTGCCCCGGGCCGAGGGGCAGAGACCCAGTACTTC. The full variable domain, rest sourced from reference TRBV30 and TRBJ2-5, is SQTIHQWPATLVQPVGSPLSLECTVEGTSNPNLYWYRQAAGRGLQLLFYSVGIGQISSEVPQNLSASRPQDRQFILSSKKLLLSDSGFYLCAWSAPGRGAETQYFGPGTRLLVL.

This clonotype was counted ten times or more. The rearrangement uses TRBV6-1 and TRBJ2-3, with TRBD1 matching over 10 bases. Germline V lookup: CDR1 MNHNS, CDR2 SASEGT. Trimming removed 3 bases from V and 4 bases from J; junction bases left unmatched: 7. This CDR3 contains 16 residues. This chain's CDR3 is CASSERGTGEADTQYF. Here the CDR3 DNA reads TGTGCCAGCAGTGAGAGGGGGACAGGGGAGGCAGATACGCAGTATTTT.

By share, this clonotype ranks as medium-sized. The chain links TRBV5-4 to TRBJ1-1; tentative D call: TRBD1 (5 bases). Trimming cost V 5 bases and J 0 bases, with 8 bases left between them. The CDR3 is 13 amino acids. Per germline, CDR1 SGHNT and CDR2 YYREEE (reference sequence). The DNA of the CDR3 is TGTGCCAGCAGTCCGGACATGAACACTGAAGCTTTCTTT. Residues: CASSPDMNTEAFF.